This TCR beta chain was retrieved from a study of T-cell reconstitution after alpha-beta-depleted transplantation in children. Notes on this clonotype: Its antigen is not identified.

Study-wide points: T-cell counts and diversity at one year following transplant were attributed mainly to newly produced T cells. The origin of high day-60 TCRbeta diversity in some patients lay in surviving recipient T cells and thymic progenitors. By about two months after transplant, alpha-beta T cells reportedly arose from several hundred graft clones that had expanded.

TCRbeta library preparation incorporated unique molecular identifiers. TCRdb re-called the PCR reads through MiXCR, storing one row per CDR3 protein. The sample shows around 100,000 distinct CDR3 sequences, about 6.8% of them seen only once. The specimen comprised PBMCs, sampled before TCRalphabeta/CD19-depleted stem cell transplant. The TCR was taken from a boy aged 2 to 10 with acute lymphoblastic leukemia, due to receive a stem cell transplant.

CDR3 amino acids: CASSPETGQNTEAFF. The CDR3 DNA is TGTGCCAGCAGCCCGGAGACAGGGCAGAACACTGAAGCTTTCTTT. This sequence joins TRBV7-9 and TRBJ1-1; 7 positions match TRBD1. The CDR3 is 15 amino acids. Trimming cost V 5 bases and J 1 base; bases outside gene matches: 7. Germline CDR1 reads SEHNR; CDR2 reads FQNEAQ (reference sequence).